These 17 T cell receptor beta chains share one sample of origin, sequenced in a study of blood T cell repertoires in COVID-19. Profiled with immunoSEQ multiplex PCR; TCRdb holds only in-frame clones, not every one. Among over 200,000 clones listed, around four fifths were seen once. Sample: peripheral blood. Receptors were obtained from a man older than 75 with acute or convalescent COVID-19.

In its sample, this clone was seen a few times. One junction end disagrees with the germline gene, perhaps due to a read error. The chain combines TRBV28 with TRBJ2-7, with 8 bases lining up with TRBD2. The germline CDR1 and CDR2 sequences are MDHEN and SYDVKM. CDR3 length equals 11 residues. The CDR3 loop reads CASSVSGSLFF. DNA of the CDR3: TGTGCCAGCAGTGTAAGCGGGAGCCTTTTCTTC. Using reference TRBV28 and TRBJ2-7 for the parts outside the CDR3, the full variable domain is DVKVTQSSRYLVKRTGEKVFLECVQDMDHENMFWYRQDPGLGLRLIYFSYDVKMKEKGDIPEGYSVSREKKERFSLILESASTNQTSMYLCASSVSGSLFFGPGTRLTVT.

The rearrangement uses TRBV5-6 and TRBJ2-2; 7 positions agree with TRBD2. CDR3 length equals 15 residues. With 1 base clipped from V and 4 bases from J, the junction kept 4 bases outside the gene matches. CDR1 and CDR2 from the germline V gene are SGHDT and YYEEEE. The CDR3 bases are TGTGCCAGCAGCTTGTGGGACTATATCACCGGGGAGCTGTTTTTT. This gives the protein CASSLWDYITGELFF.

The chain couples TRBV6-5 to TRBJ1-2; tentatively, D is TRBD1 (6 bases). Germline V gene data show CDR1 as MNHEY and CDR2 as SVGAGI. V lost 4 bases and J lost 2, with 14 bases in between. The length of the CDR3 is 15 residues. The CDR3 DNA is TGTGCCAGCAGTTCCTCCAGGGGAGTGAACTATGGCTACACCTTC. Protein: CASSSSRGVNYGYTF.

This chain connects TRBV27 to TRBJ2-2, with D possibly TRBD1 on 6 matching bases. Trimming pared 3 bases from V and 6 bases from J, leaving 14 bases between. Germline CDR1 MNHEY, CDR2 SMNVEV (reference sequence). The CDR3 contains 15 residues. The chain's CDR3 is CASSFSGQISGELFF. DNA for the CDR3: TGTGCCAGCAGTTTTTCTGGACAGATATCCGGGGAGCTGTTTTTT.

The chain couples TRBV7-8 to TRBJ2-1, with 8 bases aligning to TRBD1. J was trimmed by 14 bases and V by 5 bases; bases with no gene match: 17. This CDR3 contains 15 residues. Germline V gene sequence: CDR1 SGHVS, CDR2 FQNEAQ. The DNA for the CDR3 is TGTGCCAGCAGCCAGTTAAGTACCCGGGACAGGCAGGAGTTCTTC. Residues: CASSQLSTRDRQEFF.

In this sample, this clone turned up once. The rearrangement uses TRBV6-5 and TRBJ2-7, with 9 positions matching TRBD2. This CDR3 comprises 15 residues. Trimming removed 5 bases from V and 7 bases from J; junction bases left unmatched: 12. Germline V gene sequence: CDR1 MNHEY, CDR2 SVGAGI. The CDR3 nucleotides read TGTGCCAGCAGTCGACAGGGACTAGCCCTCTGGGAGCAGTACTTC. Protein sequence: CASSRQGLALWEQYF.

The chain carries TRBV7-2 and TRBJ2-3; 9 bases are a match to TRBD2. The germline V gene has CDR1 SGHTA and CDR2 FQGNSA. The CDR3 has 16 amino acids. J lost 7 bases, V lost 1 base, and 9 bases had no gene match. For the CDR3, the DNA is TGTGCCAGCAGCTTAGGGCTAGCGGGACCGCCCCATACGCAGTATTTT. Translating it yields CASSLGLAGPPHTQYF.

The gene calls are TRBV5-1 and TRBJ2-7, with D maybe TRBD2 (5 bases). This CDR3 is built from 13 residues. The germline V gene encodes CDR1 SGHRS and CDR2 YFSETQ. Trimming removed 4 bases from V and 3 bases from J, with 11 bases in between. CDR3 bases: TGCGCCAGCAGCCCCGGGGTTTACTACGAGCAGTACTTC. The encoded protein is CASSPGVYYEQYF. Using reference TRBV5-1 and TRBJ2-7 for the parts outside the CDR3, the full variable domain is KAGVTQTPRYLIKTRGQQVTLSCSPISGHRSVSWYQQTPGQGLQFLFEYFSETQRNKGNFPGRFSGRQFSNSRSEMNVSTLELGDSALYLCASSPGVYYEQYFGPGTRLTVT.

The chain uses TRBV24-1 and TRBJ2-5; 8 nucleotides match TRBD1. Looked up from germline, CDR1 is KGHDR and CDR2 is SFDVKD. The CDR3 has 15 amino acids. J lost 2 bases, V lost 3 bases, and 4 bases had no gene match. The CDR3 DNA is TGTGCCACCAGTGATCCCCGGGACAGGCAAGAGACCCAGTACTTC. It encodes CATSDPRDRQETQYF.

CDR3 in amino acids: CASSLWGQRETQYF. CDR3 in DNA: TGTGCCAGCAGCTTATGGGGACAGAGAGAGACCCAGTACTTC. This sequence joins TRBV7-2 and TRBJ2-5; 7 nucleotides match TRBD1. The germline V gene encodes CDR1 SGHTA and CDR2 FQGNSA. The trim removed 2 bases at V and 4 bases at J, leaving 4 bases unmatched. The CDR3 has 14 amino acids. Filled out from reference TRBV7-2 and TRBJ2-5, the complete variable domain reads GAGVSQSPSNKVTEKGKDVELRCDPISGHTALYWYRQSLGQGLEFLIYFQGNSAPDKSGLPSDRFSAERTGGSVSTLTIQRTQQEDSAVYLCASSLWGQRETQYFGPGTRLLVL.

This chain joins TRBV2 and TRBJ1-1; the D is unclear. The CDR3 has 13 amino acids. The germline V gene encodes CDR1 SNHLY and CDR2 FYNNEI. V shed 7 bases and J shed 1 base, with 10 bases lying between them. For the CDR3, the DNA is TGTGCCAGCACCCGGGAAAAGAACACTGAAGCTTTCTTT. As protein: CASTREKNTEAFF. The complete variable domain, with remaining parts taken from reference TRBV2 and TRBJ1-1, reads EPEVTQTPSHQVTQMGQEVILRCVPISNHLYFYWYRQILGQKVEFLVSFYNNEISEKSEIFDDQFSVERPDGSNFTLKIRSTKLEDSAMYFCASTREKNTEAFFGQGTRLTVV.

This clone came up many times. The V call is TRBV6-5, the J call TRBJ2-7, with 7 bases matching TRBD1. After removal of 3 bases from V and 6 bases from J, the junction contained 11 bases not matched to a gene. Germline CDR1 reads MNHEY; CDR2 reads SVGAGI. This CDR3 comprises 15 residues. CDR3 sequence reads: CASSYSLTGAGEQYF. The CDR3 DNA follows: TGTGCCAGCAGTTATTCCCTAACAGGGGCGGGCGAGCAGTACTTC.

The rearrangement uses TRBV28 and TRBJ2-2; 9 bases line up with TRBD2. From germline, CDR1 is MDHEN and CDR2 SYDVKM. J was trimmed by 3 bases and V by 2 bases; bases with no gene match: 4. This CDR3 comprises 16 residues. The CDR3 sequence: CASSLRLAVDTGELFF. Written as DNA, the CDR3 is TGTGCCAGCAGTTTAAGACTAGCGGTCGACACCGGGGAGCTGTTTTTT.

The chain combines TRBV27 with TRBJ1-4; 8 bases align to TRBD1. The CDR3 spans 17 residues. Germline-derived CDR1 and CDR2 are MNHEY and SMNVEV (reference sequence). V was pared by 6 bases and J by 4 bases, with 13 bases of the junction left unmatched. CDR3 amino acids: CASRSGQGPLFNEKLFF. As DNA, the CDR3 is TGTGCCAGCAGGTCAGGACAGGGCCCTCTCTTTAATGAAAAACTGTTTTTT.

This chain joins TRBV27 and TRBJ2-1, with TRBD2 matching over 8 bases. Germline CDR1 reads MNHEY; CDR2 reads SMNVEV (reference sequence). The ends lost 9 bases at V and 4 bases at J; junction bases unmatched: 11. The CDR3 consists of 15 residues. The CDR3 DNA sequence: TGTGCCAGTTACCCCTCCGGCGGGGGGTACAATGAGCAGTTCTTC. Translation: CASYPSGGGYNEQFF.

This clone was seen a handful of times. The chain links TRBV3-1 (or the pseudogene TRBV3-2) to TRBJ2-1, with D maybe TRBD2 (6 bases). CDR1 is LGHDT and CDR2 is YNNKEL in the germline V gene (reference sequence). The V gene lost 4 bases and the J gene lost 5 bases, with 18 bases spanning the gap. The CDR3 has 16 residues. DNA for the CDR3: TGTGCCAGCAGCCCCCAAGGGGTAGCGGTCCACAATGAGCAGTTCTTC. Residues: CASSPQGVAVHNEQFF.

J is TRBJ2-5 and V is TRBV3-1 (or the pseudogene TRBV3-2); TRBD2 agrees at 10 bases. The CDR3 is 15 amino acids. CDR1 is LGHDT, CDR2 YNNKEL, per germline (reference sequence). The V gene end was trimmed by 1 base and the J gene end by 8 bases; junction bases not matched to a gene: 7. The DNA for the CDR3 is TGTGCCAGCAGCCAAGTGTCTAGCGGGGGTAGTACCCAGTACTTC. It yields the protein CASSQVSSGGSTQYF.